The 8 T cell receptor beta chains given below trace back to one sample, sequenced in a study of long-term antiretroviral therapy in people with HIV. It was version v3.0 of the immunoSEQ assay that was run at survey level. Measured with immunoSEQ multiplex PCR; TCRdb has only the in-frame clones, and not every one. The sample records approximately 30,000 clones, roughly 97% being singletons. The source material was unsorted PBMCs, sampled 7.6 years after starting antiretroviral therapy. These receptors were taken from a young man with HIV.

The V gene is TRBV4-1, the J gene TRBJ2-7; D gene uncertain. The germline gives CDR1 MGHRA, CDR2 YSYEKL. This CDR3 is built from 15 residues. Trimming removed 2 bases from V and 4 bases from J, with 15 bases in between. The CDR3 bases are TGCGCCAGCAGCCAATTATATGTGGTCAAGTACGAGCAGTACTTC. This codes for CASSQLYVVKYEQYF.

The chain employs TRBV2 and TRBJ2-5; 11 bases are shared with TRBD1. Germline V gives CDR1 SNHLY, CDR2 FYNNEI. The V segment lost 5 bases and the J segment 2 bases; nucleotides outside the gene matches: 7. There are 16 residues in the CDR3. The CDR3 loop reads CASSRARDRGQETQYF. DNA of the CDR3: TGTGCCAGCAGTAGGGCCCGGGACAGGGGGCAAGAGACCCAGTACTTC.

This chain uses TRBV4-3 with TRBJ2-7; D is perhaps TRBD2 (5 bases). V was trimmed by 0 bases and J by 2 bases, leaving 8 bases between them. The V gene's germline CDR1 is LGHNA and CDR2 YSLEER. The CDR3 contains 14 residues. In nucleotides, the CDR3 is TGCGCCAGCAGCCAAGACCGGGGAACCTACGAGCAGTACTTC. Residues: CASSQDRGTYEQYF.

V is TRBV6-5 and J is TRBJ2-7, with TRBD2 matching 7 bases. V shed 2 bases and J 2 bases; nucleotides not matched to a gene: 3. CDR1 is MNHEY, CDR2 SVGAGI, per germline. This CDR3 region has 14 residues. As DNA, the CDR3 is TGTGCCAGCAGTTACCGGGACTACACCTACGAGCAGTACTTC. It encodes CASSYRDYTYEQYF.

The V gene is TRBV30, the J gene TRBJ2-7; 8 nucleotides agree with TRBD2. Germline V CDR1 and CDR2: GTSNPN, SVGIG (reference sequence). CDR3 size: 13 residues. With V trimmed by 8 bases and J by 2 bases, 8 bases remained unmatched. CDR3 sequence (DNA): TGTGCCGGCCGGTCGACTAGCGCCTACGAGCAGTACTTC. Its translation: CAGRSTSAYEQYF.

J is TRBJ1-2 and V is TRBV4-3; D is perhaps TRBD1 (5 bases). Trimming cost V 4 bases and J 6 bases, with 12 bases left between them. CDR3 length: 13 amino acids. Germline CDR1 reads LGHNA; CDR2 reads YSLEER. CDR3 sequence reads: CASSRTKENGYTF. The CDR3 DNA reads as TGCGCCAGCAGCCGGACAAAGGAGAATGGCTACACCTTC.

This clone was observed once. The chain carries TRBV6-1 and TRBJ2-5; 8 bases align to TRBD1. V gave up 7 bases and J gave up 1 base; unmatched junction bases: 8. The CDR3 contains 15 residues. Germline V lookup: CDR1 MNHNS, CDR2 SASEGT. CDR3 DNA sequence: TGTGCCAGCACCAGGACAGGGAATGGCCAAGAGACCCAGTACTTC. Protein: CASTRTGNGQETQYF.

The chain employs TRBV18 and TRBJ2-7; D might be TRBD1 (6 bases). V lost 5 bases and J lost 6, with 17 bases in between. Germline values: CDR1 KGHSH, CDR2 LQKENI. The CDR3 runs to 14 residues. The CDR3 DNA follows: TGTGCCAGCTCAGCGGTTAAGGGGGATGGCGAGCAGTACTTC. It encodes CASSAVKGDGEQYF.